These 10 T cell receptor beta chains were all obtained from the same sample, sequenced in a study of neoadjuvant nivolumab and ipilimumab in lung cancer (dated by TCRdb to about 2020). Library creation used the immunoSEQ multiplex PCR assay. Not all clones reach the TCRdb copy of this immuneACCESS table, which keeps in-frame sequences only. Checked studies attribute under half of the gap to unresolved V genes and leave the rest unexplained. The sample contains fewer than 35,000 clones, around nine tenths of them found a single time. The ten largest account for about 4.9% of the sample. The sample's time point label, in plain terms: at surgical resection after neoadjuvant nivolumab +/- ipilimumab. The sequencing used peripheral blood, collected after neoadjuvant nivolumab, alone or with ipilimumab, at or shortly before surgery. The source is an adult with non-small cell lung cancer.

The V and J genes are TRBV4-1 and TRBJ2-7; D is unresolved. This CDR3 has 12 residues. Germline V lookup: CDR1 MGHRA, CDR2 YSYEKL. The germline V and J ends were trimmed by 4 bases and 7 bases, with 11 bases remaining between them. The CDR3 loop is CASSRLSGEQYF. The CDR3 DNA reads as TGCGCCAGCAGCCGCCTAAGTGGGGAGCAGTACTTC.

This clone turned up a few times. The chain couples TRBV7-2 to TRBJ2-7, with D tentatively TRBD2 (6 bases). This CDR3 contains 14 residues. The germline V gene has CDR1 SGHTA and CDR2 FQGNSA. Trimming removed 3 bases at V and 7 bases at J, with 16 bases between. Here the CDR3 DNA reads TGTGCCAGCAGCTTGAAGGGACTCCAAGGTGAGCAGTACTTC. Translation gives CASSLKGLQGEQYF.

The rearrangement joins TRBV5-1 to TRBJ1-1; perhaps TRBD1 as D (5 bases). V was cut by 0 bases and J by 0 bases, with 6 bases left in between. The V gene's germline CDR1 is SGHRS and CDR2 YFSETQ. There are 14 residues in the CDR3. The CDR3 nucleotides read TGCGCCAGCAGCTTGGACAGGATGAACACTGAAGCTTTCTTT. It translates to CASSLDRMNTEAFF.

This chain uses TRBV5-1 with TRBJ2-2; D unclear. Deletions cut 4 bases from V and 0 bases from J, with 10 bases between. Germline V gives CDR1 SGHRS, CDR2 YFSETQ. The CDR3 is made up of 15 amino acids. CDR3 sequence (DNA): TGCGCCAGCAGCCTTGACACCTCGAACACCGGGGAGCTGTTTTTT. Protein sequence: CASSLDTSNTGELFF.

CDR3 DNA sequence: TGCGCCAGCAGGCCCCCGGGGACCCTTGACAATGGCTACACCTTC. The encoded protein is CASRPPGTLDNGYTF. The chain carries TRBV5-1 and TRBJ1-2; a weak D match, TRBD1 (5 bases). Germline CDR1 is SGHRS and CDR2 is YFSETQ. The V end was cut by 5 bases, the J end by 6 bases, with 20 bases between. The CDR3 is 15 amino acids.

The CDR3 coding sequence is TGTGCCAGCAGCCCCCCGACAGGGGAGGGCACTGAAGCTTTCTTT. Its translation: CASSPPTGEGTEAFF. This chain uses TRBV7-2 with TRBJ1-1, with 8 bases lining up with TRBD1. This CDR3 comprises 15 residues. V was clipped by 5 bases and J by 4 bases; unmatched bases: 9. Germline values: CDR1 SGHTA, CDR2 FQGNSA.

The DNA of the CDR3 is TGTGCCAGCAGTCCCCCTGGGTACACTGAAGCTTTCTTT. Translating gives CASSPPGYTEAFF. This chain joins TRBV6-5 and TRBJ1-1; D uncertain. Trimming cost V 5 bases and J 3 bases, with 10 bases left between them. The CDR3 extends over 13 amino acids. Per the germline V gene, CDR1 is MNHEY and CDR2 is SVGAGI.

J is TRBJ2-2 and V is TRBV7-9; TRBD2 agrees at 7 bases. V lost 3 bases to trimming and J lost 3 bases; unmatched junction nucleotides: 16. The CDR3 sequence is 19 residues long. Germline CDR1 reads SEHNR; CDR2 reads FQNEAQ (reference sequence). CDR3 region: CASSFPLFGGGLDTGELFF. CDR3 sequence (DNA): TGTGCCAGCAGCTTCCCCCTCTTTGGGGGGGGATTGGACACCGGGGAGCTGTTTTTT.

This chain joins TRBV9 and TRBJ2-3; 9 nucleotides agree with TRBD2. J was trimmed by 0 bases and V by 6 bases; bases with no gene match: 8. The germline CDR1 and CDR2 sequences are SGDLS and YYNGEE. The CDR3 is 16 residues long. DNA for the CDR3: TGTGCCAGCACTAGCGGGGCCTCCTTTAGCACAGATACGCAGTATTTT. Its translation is CASTSGASFSTDTQYF.

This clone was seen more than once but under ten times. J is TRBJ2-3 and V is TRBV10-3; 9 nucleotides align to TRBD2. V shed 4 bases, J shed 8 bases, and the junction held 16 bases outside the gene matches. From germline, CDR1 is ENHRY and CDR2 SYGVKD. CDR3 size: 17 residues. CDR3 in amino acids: CAISASSRRGGRGTQYF. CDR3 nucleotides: TGTGCCATCAGTGCCTCCTCGCGGCGGGGGGGCCGGGGTACGCAGTATTTT.